The 22 T cell receptor beta chains presented below share a single source sample, sequenced in a study of shared clonotypes between healthy human individuals. CD8 cells regarded as naive lacked CD45RO, were positively chosen for CCR7, and omitted terminally differentiated effector memory CD45RA+ cells. Data came from immunoSEQ multiplex PCR; TCRdb stores just in-frame clones and leaves some out. The sample has hundreds of thousands of clones; about 95% are singletons. The material sequenced was naive CD8+ T cells sorted from blood. All receptors come from a woman aged 30 to 39 in good health.

The sample holds one count of this clone. The rearrangement joins TRBV7-8 to TRBJ2-3; D perhaps matches TRBD1 (5 bases). CDR1 is SGHVS and CDR2 is FQNEAQ in the germline V gene. CDR3 length: 15 residues. V lost 4 bases and J lost 0, with 11 bases in between. The CDR3 region is CASSYQDKSTDTQYF. The CDR3 coding sequence is TGTGCCAGCAGCTACCAGGACAAGAGCACAGATACGCAGTATTTT.

A note on this clone: Other DNA sequences in this sample translate to the same CDR3. The chain combines TRBV11-2 with TRBJ2-2, with D tentatively TRBD1 (5 bases). From germline, CDR1 is SGHAT and CDR2 FQNNGV. This CDR3 spans 18 amino acids. The germline V and J ends were trimmed by 3 bases and 2 bases, with 19 bases remaining between them. CDR3 amino acids: CASSFPSATEINTGELFF. The CDR3, as DNA: TGTGCCAGCAGCTTCCCTAGTGCGACAGAAATAAACACCGGGGAGCTGTTTTTT.

The CDR3 loop reads CASSHQLGPPGNTIYF. The CDR3 bases are TGTGCCAGCAGCCATCAACTCGGGCCCCCTGGAAACACCATATATTTT. This sequence joins TRBV14 and TRBJ1-3; D is unclear. The CDR3 has 16 residues. In germline, CDR1 is SGHDN, CDR2 FVKESK. V lost 3 bases and J 2 bases, leaving 14 bases between the germline ends.

V and J are TRBV7-8 and TRBJ2-7, with 14 bases that match TRBD2. The CDR3 spans 14 residues. V trimming: 4 bases; J trimming: 5 bases; junction bases outside the gene matches: 1. Per germline, CDR1 SGHVS and CDR2 FQNEAQ. The CDR3: CASSSGLAGDEQYF. CDR3 DNA: TGTGCCAGCAGCTCGGGACTAGCGGGAGACGAGCAGTACTTC.

This clone was counted a single time. The chain uses TRBV1 and TRBJ2-3; the D call TRBD2 from the table was never checked on the DNA. TRBV1 is marked as a pseudogene. The CDR3 is 19 amino acids. The CDR3 reads CTSSQESIKAGVVADTQYF. The CDR3 region has the DNA TGCACCAGCAGCCAAGAATCGATTAAGGCGGGAGTAGTTGCAGATACGCAGTATTTT.

The genes are TRBV28 and TRBJ2-3; TRBD2 matches 9 bases. V gave up 3 bases and J gave up 6 bases; unmatched junction bases: 4. Germline CDR1 is MDHEN and CDR2 is SYDVKM. CDR3 length: 14 amino acids. The CDR3 nucleotides read TGTGCCAGCAGTTTCTCCGCGGGAGGGGATACGCAGTATTTT. Its translation is CASSFSAGGDTQYF.

This chain connects TRBV30 to TRBJ2-1; 10 nucleotides line up with TRBD2. The germline CDR1 and CDR2 sequences are GTSNPN and SVGIG (reference sequence). The CDR3 sequence is 12 residues long. V trimming: 8 bases; J trimming: 5 bases; junction bases outside the gene matches: 3. The CDR3 spells CAGTSANNEQFF. The CDR3 DNA reads TGTGCCGGGACTAGCGCGAACAATGAGCAGTTCTTC. The full variable domain, its missing parts supplied by reference TRBV30 and TRBJ2-1, is SQTIHQWPATLVQPVGSPLSLECTVEGTSNPNLYWYRQAAGRGLQLLFYSVGIGQISSEVPQNLSASRPQDRQFILSSKKLLLSDSGFYLCAGTSANNEQFFGPGTRLTVL.

The V gene is TRBV7-7, the J gene TRBJ2-7; 9 bases fit TRBD1. The CDR3 totals 15 residues. The V and J ends lost 5 bases and 0 bases, in that order; junction bases with no gene match: 5. From germline, CDR1 is SSHAT and CDR2 FNYEAQ (reference sequence). The CDR3 reads CASSTGTGFSYEQYF. The CDR3 DNA reads as TGTGCCAGCAGCACCGGGACAGGGTTCTCCTACGAGCAGTACTTC.

The rearrangement links TRBV28 to TRBJ1-4; TRBD1 agrees at 7 bases. There are 14 residues in the CDR3. The J segment lost 4 bases and the V segment lost 5 bases, leaving 4 bases of the junction unmatched. Germline values: CDR1 MDHEN, CDR2 SYDVKM. CDR3 sequence reads: CASSPGQYNEKLFF. For the CDR3, the DNA is TGTGCCAGCAGTCCGGGACAGTATAATGAAAAACTGTTTTTT. The variable domain in full, with the rest retrieved from reference TRBV28 and TRBJ1-4, is DVKVTQSSRYLVKRTGEKVFLECVQDMDHENMFWYRQDPGLGLRLIYFSYDVKMKEKGDIPEGYSVSREKKERFSLILESASTNQTSMYLCASSPGQYNEKLFFGSGTQLSVL.

The V gene is TRBV28, the J gene TRBJ2-2, with D unclear. V was pared by 5 bases and J by 6 bases, with 19 bases between. The V gene's germline CDR1 is MDHEN and CDR2 SYDVKM. This CDR3 comprises 16 residues. The CDR3 sequence: CASSPLVLGSAGELFF. In nucleotides, the CDR3 is TGTGCCAGCAGTCCCCTGGTGTTGGGGTCAGCCGGGGAGCTGTTTTTT. The whole variable domain, filled in from reference TRBV28 and TRBJ2-2, reads DVKVTQSSRYLVKRTGEKVFLECVQDMDHENMFWYRQDPGLGLRLIYFSYDVKMKEKGDIPEGYSVSREKKERFSLILESASTNQTSMYLCASSPLVLGSAGELFFGEGSRLTVL.

The V and J genes are TRBV2 and TRBJ2-4; TRBD1 matches at 9 bases. Germline V gene lookup returns CDR1 SNHLY and CDR2 FYNNEI. This CDR3 contains 17 residues. Losses at the gene ends were 11 bases for V and 0 bases for J; bases not matched to a gene: 14. CDR3 DNA: TGTGCCGTCATCCGGGACAGGGTGACTCTAGCCAAAAACATTCAGTACTTC. This encodes CAVIRDRVTLAKNIQYF.

V is TRBV5-8 and J is TRBJ2-5; 7 bases match TRBD1. CDR3 length: 17 amino acids. CDR1 is SGHTS, CDR2 YDEGEE, per germline. With V trimmed by 1 base and J by 5 bases, 14 bases remained unmatched. The CDR3 coding sequence is TGTGCCAGCAGCTTGAGTCAGACAGACAGGGAACCGGAGACCCAGTACTTC. Its protein is CASSLSQTDREPETQYF. Drawing the rest from reference TRBV5-8 and TRBJ2-5, the complete variable domain is EAGVTQSPTHLIKTRGQQATLRCSPISGHTSVYWYQQALGLGLQFLLWYDEGEERNRGNFPPRFSGRQFPNYSSELNVNALELEDSALYLCASSLSQTDREPETQYFGPGTRLLVL.

The V and J genes are TRBV28 and TRBJ2-1, with D perhaps TRBD1 (6 bases). CDR1 and CDR2 (germline): MDHEN, SYDVKM. Trimming pared 5 bases from V and 5 bases from J, leaving 13 bases between. The CDR3 sequence is 14 residues long. The CDR3: CASSPRTDDNEQFF. The CDR3 DNA reads TGTGCCAGCAGTCCCAGGACAGACGACAATGAGCAGTTCTTC.

This chain joins TRBV25-1 and TRBJ2-5; unclear D gene. TRBJ2-7 explains the end of the DNA better; the J call may be wrong. CDR3 size: 14 residues. Per the germline V gene, CDR1 is MGHDK and CDR2 is SYGVNS. In DNA form, the CDR3 reads TGTGCCAGCAGTGACCCCCTCTCAAGCTACGAGCAGTACTTC. It is translated as CASSDPLSSYEQYF.

CDR3 sequence: CASSYGLAGGPHEQYF. In DNA, the CDR3 is TGTGCCAGCAGCTACGGACTAGCGGGAGGGCCCCACGAGCAGTACTTC. V usage is TRBV27 and J usage is TRBJ2-7, with 15 bases aligning to TRBD2. Germline V gene lookup returns CDR1 MNHEY and CDR2 SMNVEV (reference sequence). With 6 bases clipped from V and 5 bases from J, the junction kept 8 bases outside the gene matches. CDR3 length: 16 amino acids.

This chain uses TRBV6-5 with TRBJ2-7; D not resolved. The V gene lost 0 bases and the J gene lost 1 base, with 13 bases spanning the gap. Germline V lookup: CDR1 MNHEY, CDR2 SVGAGI. The CDR3 loop spans 16 amino acids. This CDR3 is CASSYSISYTSYEQYF. In nucleotides, the CDR3 is TGTGCCAGCAGTTACTCGATCAGTTACACGTCCTACGAGCAGTACTTC.

The chain combines TRBV5-1 with TRBJ2-7, with TRBD2 matching 12 bases. The CDR3 runs to 17 residues. After removal of 1 base from V and 0 bases from J, the junction contained 5 bases not matched to a gene. Germline V gives CDR1 SGHRS, CDR2 YFSETQ. The CDR3 region is CASSLSGTSGSSYEQYF. The CDR3, as DNA: TGCGCCAGCAGCTTGTCTGGGACTAGCGGGTCCTCCTACGAGCAGTACTTC.

The rearrangement joins TRBV4-1 to TRBJ2-2; 9 bases are shared with TRBD1. Germline trimming cut 4 bases from V and 3 bases from J; bases unmatched to any gene: 6. The CDR3 loop spans 16 amino acids. Germline V CDR1 and CDR2: MGHRA, YSYEKL. The CDR3, as DNA: TGCGCCAGCAGCCCGTCACAGGGGGCATACACCGGGGAGCTGTTTTTT. Protein product: CASSPSQGAYTGELFF.

This clone showed up just once. The rearrangement uses TRBV28 and TRBJ2-5, with 8 bases that match TRBD2. This CDR3 contains 14 residues. Unmatched junction bases numbered 7, after V lost 6 bases and J lost 4 bases. The germline gives CDR1 MDHEN, CDR2 SYDVKM. The CDR3 is CASSQAGAGETQYF. The CDR3 coding sequence is TGTGCCAGCAGCCAAGCGGGGGCCGGAGAGACCCAGTACTTC.

The V and J genes are TRBV7-7 and TRBJ2-2; D might be TRBD1 (6 bases). The CDR3 contains 13 residues. The V end was cut by 5 bases, the J end by 5 bases, with 9 bases between. The germline V gene has CDR1 SSHAT and CDR2 FNYEAQ (reference sequence). CDR3 DNA: TGTGCCAGCAGCCCAGGGGAGACCGGGGAGCTGTTTTTT. Residues: CASSPGETGELFF.

The V and J genes are TRBV7-8 and TRBJ2-3, with TRBD1 identical over 10 bases. Trimming cost V 3 bases and J 0 bases; bases outside gene matches: 18. The germline CDR1 and CDR2 sequences are SGHVS and FQNEAQ. This CDR3 region has 21 residues. The CDR3 loop is CASSFLGSTKTGGLSTDTQYF. The DNA for the CDR3 is TGTGCCAGCAGCTTTTTGGGATCGACCAAGACAGGGGGCCTTAGCACAGATACGCAGTATTTT.

The chain joins TRBV5-4 to TRBJ2-7, with D maybe TRBD2 (5 bases). Germline CDR1 SGHNT, CDR2 YYREEE (reference sequence). This CDR3 region has 15 residues. Between the trimmed V and J ends, which lost 0 bases and 4 bases, there was a span of 14 bases. The CDR3 nucleotides are TGTGCCAGCAGCTTGGTTCGGGGTGAAAGGTACGAGCAGTACTTC. Protein: CASSLVRGERYEQYF.